The clone carrying this T cell receptor (beta chain) was observed at least ten times. Its specificity is unknown. This CDR3 is also generated by other DNA sequences in the sample. TCRdb ran MiXCR on the PCR reads. The data hold about 45,000 clones, with around 4% observed a single time. J gave up 6 bases and V 4 bases, and 11 bases lay outside the gene matches. The CDR3 sequence is 15 residues long. The germline V gene encodes CDR1 SGHRS and CDR2 YFSETQ. The entire patient cohort was treatment-naive prior to thyroid surgery. The sample belongs to a study of metastatic and nonmetastatic thyroid tumors. About the research overall: It was across blood and tumor or nodule tissue from malignant and benign thyroid patients that repertoires were compared. Study results and limitations: Across blood and tumor, TCR beta diversity in malignant thyroid tumors was reportedly significantly higher than in benign nodules.

This TCR was sampled from a female donor with papillary thyroid cancer or a benign thyroid nodule (not recorded which). Some clones in this sample may be carry-over from other donors' samples. This rearrangement joins TRBV5-1 to TRBJ1-1, with TRBD1 identical over 8 bases. Sample: blood. CDR3 protein: CASSGQGGGYAEAFF. The CDR3 nucleotides read TGCGCCAGCAGCGGACAGGGCGGGGGATACGCTGAAGCTTTCTTT. Based on the CDR3 plus reference TRBV5-1 and TRBJ1-1, the full variable domain is KAGVTQTPRYLIKTRGQQVTLSCSPISGHRSVSWYQQTPGQGLQFLFEYFSETQRNKGNFPGRFSGRQFSNSRSEMNVSTLELGDSALYLCASSGQGGGYAEAFFGQGTRLTVV.